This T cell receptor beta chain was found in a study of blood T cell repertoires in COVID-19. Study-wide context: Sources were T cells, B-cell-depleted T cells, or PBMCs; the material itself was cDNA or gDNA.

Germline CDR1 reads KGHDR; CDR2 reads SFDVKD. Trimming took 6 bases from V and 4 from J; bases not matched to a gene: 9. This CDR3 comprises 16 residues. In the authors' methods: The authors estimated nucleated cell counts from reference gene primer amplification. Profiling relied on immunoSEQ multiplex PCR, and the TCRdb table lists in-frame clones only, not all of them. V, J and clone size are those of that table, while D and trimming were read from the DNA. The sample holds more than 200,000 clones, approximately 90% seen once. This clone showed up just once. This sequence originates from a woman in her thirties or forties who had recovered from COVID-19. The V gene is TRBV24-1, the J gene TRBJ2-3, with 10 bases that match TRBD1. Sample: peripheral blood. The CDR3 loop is CATSSLGTGVSDTQYF. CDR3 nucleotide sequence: TGTGCCACCAGTAGCTTAGGGACAGGGGTTTCAGATACGCAGTATTTT.